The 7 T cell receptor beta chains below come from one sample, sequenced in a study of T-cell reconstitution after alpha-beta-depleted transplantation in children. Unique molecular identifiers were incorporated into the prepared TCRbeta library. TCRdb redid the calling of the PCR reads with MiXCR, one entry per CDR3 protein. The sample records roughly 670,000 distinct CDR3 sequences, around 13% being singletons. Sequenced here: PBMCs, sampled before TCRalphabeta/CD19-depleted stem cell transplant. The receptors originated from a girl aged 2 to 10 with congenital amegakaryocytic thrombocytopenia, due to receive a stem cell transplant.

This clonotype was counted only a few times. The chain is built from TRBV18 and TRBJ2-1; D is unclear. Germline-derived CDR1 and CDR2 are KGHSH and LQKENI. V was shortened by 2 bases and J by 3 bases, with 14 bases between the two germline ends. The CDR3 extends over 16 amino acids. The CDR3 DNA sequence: TGTGCCAGCTCACCAGGGGAAAATGCGTACTACAATGAGCAGTTCTTC. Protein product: CASSPGENAYYNEQFF.

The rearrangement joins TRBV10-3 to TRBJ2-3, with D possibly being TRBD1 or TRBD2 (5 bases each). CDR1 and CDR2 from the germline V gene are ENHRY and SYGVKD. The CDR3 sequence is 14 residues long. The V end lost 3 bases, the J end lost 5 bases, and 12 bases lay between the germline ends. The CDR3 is CAISETRQGDTQYF. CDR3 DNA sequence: TGTGCCATCAGTGAAACTAGGCAGGGAGATACGCAGTATTTT.

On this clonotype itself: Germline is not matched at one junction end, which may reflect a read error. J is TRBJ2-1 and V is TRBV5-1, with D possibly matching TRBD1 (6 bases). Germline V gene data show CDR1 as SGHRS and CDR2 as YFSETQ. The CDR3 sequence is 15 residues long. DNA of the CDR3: TGCGCCAGCAGCTTGGACAGGGCCACCTACAATGAGCATTTCTTC. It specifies CASSLDRATYNEHFF.

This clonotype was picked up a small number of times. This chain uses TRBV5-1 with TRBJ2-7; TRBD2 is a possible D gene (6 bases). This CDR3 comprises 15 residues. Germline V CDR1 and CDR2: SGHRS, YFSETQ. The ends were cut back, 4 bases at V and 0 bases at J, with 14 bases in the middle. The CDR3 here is CASSPSGLSSYEQYF. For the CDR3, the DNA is TGCGCCAGCAGCCCCTCGGGACTCAGCTCCTACGAGCAGTACTTC. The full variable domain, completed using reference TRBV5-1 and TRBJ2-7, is KAGVTQTPRYLIKTRGQQVTLSCSPISGHRSVSWYQQTPGQGLQFLFEYFSETQRNKGNFPGRFSGRQFSNSRSEMNVSTLELGDSALYLCASSPSGLSSYEQYFGPGTRLTVT.

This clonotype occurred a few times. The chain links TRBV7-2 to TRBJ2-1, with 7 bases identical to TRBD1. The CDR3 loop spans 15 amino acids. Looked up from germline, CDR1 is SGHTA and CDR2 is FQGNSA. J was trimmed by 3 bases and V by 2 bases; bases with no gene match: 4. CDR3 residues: CASSLTGASYNEQFF. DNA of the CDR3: TGTGCCAGCAGCTTAACAGGGGCTAGCTACAATGAGCAGTTCTTC.

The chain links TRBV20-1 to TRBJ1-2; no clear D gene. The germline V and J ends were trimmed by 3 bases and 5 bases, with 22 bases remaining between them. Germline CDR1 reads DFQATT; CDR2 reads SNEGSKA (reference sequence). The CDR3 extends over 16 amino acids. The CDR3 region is CSARNRVVPKEYGYTF. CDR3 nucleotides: TGCAGTGCTAGGAATAGGGTTGTACCGAAGGAGTATGGCTACACCTTC.

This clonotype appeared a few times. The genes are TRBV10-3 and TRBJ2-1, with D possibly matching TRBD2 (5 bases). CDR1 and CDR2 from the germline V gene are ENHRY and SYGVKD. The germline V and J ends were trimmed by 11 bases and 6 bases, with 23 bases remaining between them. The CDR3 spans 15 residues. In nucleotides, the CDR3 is TGTGCCGCGGATACTCCGGGATCCGGGGTCAATGAGCAGTTCTTC. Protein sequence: CAADTPGSGVNEQFF.